This TCR beta chain derives from a study of long-term antiretroviral therapy in people with HIV. This was the immunoSEQ v3.0 assay at survey level. TCRdb's table, derived via immunoSEQ multiplex PCR, lists solely in-frame clones and lacks some. The table shows roughly 18,000 clones, with 85% to 90% occurring only once. There are 15 residues in the CDR3. Germline V gene data show CDR1 as MNHNS and CDR2 as SASEGT. V dropped 1 base and J dropped 1 base, with 10 bases sitting between them. Turning to this clone: Its target is not known.

Each donor provided at least one pre-ART PBMC sample and at least two post-ART PBMC samples. General study points: After ART, diversity increased yet remained lower than transplant donor controls. Against controls, HIV repertoires showed narrower ranges of CDR3 length. Collection spanned 2004 to 2017; ART regimens may be less effective than current ones.

This chain connects TRBV6-1 to TRBJ1-2, with D unclear. This sample comprised unsorted PBMCs, obtained 4.2 years after starting antiretroviral therapy. The receptor was isolated from a man aged 50-60 years with HIV. The CDR3 here is CASSEDSSGNYGYTF. CDR3 nucleotide sequence: TGTGCCAGCAGTGAAGACAGTTCCGGTAACTATGGCTACACCTTC.